This note documents a single T cell receptor beta chain sequence. The record originates from a study of blood T cell repertoires in COVID-19. Study details: The study drew acute and convalescent COVID-19 samples from the United States, Italy and Spain.

Authors' methods: Using reference gene primer amplification, nucleated cell counts were estimated. Using immunoSEQ multiplex PCR, the repertoire was profiled, and TCRdb retains in-frame clones only, with some absent. Clonal size and the V and J genes are those of that table, whereas D and trimming came from the DNA. The sample lists around 170,000 clones; more than 70% were seen once. This clonotype was sampled from a man aged 55 to 70 with acute or convalescent COVID-19. Sequenced material: peripheral blood.

CDR3 amino acids: CASSLGEGVIPREQFF. The CDR3 DNA reads TGTGCCAGCAGCTTAGGCGAGGGGGTAATTCCGAGGGAGCAGTTCTTC. The chain recombines TRBV7-8 with TRBJ2-1, with D possibly being TRBD1 (6 bases). In germline, CDR1 is SGHVS, CDR2 FQNEAQ. The ends were cut back, 1 base at V and 10 bases at J, with 20 bases in the middle. The CDR3 loop spans 16 amino acids.